This T cell receptor beta chain was documented in a study of blood T cell repertoires in COVID-19. The V end was cut by 4 bases, the J end by 6 bases, with 7 bases between. This CDR3 region has 13 residues. Germline assignment: CDR1 LNHDA and CDR2 SQIVND (reference sequence). This table comes from immunoSEQ multiplex PCR, and its TCRdb copy is limited to in-frame clones, with some not included. In the table there are more than 80,000 clones, around 84% of which are singletons. The chain carries TRBV19 and TRBJ1-6; no reliable D call. The receptor's source is a middle-aged man with acute or convalescent COVID-19. Sequencing was performed on peripheral blood. CDR3 amino acids: CASSNSINSPLHF. The CDR3, as DNA: TGTGCCAGTAGTAATTCCATTAATTCACCCCTCCACTTT.